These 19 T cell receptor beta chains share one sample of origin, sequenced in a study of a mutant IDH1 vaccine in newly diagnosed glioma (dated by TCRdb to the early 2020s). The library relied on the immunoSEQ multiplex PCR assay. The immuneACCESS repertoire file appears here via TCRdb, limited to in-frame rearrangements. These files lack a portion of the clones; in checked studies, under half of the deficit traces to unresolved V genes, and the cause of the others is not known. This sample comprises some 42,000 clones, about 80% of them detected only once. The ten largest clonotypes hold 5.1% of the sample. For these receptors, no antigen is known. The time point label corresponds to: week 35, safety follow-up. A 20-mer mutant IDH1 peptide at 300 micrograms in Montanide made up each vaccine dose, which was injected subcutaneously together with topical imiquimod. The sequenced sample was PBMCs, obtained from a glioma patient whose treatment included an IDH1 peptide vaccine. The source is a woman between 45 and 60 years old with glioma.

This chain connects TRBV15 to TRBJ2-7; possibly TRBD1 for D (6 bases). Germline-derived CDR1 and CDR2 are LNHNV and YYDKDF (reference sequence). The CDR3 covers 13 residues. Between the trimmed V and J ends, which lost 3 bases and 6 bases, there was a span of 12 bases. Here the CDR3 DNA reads TGTGCCACCAGCAGCAGGGGTGAGTCCGAGCAGTACTTC. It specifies CATSSRGESEQYF.

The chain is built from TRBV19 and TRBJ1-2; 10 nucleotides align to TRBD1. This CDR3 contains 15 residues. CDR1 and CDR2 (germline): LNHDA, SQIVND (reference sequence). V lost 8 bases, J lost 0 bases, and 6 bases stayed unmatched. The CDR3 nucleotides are TGTGCCAGTGCCCGGGACAGGGGCTCTAACTATGGCTACACCTTC. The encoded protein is CASARDRGSNYGYTF.

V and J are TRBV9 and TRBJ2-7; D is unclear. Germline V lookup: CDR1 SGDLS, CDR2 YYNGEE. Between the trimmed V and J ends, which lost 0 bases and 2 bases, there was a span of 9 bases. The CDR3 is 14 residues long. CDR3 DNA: TGTGCCAGCAGCGTAGTTCTGGGGACCTACGAGCAGTACTTC. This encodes CASSVVLGTYEQYF.

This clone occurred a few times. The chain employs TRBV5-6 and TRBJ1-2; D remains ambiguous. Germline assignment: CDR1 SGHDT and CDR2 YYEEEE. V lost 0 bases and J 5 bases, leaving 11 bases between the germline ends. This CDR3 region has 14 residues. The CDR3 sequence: CASSLVDRDYGYTF. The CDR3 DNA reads TGTGCCAGCAGCTTGGTCGACCGGGATTATGGCTACACCTTC.

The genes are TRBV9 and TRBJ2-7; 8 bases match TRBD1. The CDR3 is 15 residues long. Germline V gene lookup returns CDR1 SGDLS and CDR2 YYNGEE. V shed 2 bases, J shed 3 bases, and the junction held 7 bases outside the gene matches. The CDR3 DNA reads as TGTGCCAGCAGCGTCGGCAACAGGGGGATCTACGAGCAGTACTTC. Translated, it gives CASSVGNRGIYEQYF.

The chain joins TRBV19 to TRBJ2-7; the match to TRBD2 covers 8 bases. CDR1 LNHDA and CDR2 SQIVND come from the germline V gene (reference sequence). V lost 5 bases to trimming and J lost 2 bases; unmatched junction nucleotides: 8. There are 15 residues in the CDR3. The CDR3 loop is CASSPGRGAAYEQYF. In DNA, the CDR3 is TGTGCCAGTAGTCCGGGGCGGGGGGCCGCCTACGAGCAGTACTTC.

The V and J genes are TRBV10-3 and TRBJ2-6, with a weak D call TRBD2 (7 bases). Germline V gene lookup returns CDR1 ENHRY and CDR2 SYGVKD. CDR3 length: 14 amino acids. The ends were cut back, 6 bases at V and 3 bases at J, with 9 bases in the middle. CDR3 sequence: CAIRGGLGANVLTF. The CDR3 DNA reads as TGTGCCATCAGGGGGGGGCTTGGGGCCAACGTCCTGACTTTC.

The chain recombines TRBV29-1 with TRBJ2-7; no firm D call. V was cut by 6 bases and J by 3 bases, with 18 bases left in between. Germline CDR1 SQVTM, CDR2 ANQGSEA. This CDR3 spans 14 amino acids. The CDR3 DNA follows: TGCAGCGTGACCCGGACCGGCGAAGGCTACGAGCAGTACTTC. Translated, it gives CSVTRTGEGYEQYF.

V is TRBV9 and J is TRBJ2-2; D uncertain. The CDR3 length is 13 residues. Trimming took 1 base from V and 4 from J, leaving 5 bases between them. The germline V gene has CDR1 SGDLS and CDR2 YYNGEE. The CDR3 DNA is TGTGCCAGCAGCGTAAGGTCCACCGGGGAGCTGTTTTTT. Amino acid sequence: CASSVRSTGELFF.

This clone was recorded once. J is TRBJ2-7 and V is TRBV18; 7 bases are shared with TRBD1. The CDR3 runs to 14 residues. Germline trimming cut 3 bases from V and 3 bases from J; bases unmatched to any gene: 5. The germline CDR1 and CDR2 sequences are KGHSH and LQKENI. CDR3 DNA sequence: TGTGCCAGCTCACCTCGACAGGGACACTACGAGCAGTACTTC. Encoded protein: CASSPRQGHYEQYF.

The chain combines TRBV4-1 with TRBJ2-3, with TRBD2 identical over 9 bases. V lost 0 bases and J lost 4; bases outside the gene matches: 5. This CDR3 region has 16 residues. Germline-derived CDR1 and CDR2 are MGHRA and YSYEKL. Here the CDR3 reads CASSQDLRGGPDTQYF. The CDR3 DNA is TGCGCCAGCAGCCAAGATCTGCGGGGGGGCCCAGATACGCAGTATTTT.

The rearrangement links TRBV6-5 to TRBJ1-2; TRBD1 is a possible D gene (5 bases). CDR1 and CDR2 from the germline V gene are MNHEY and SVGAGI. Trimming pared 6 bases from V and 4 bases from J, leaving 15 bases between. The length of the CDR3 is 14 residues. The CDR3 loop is CASRRGIISYGYTF. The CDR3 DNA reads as TGTGCCAGCAGGAGGGGTATAATATCCTATGGCTACACCTTC.

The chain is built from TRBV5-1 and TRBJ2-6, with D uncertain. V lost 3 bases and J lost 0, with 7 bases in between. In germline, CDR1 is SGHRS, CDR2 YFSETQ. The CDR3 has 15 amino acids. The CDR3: CASSSSLSGANVLTF. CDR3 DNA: TGCGCCAGCAGCTCGTCGCTCTCTGGGGCCAACGTCCTGACTTTC.

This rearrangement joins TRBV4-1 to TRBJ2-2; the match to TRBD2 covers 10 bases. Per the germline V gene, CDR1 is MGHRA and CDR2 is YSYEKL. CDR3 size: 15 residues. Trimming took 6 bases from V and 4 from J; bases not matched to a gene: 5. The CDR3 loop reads CASRGSGGITGELFF. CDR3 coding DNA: TGCGCCAGCAGGGGTAGCGGGGGGATCACCGGGGAGCTGTTTTTT.

CDR3 protein: CASSLTGTSGNTIYF. CDR3 bases: TGTGCCAGCAGCTTGACAGGAACCTCTGGAAACACCATATATTTT. The chain uses TRBV5-4 and TRBJ1-3; D possibly corresponds to TRBD1 (5 bases). In germline, CDR1 is SGHNT, CDR2 YYREEE (reference sequence). This CDR3 is 15 amino acids long. Trimming removed 1 base at V and 0 bases at J, with 8 bases between.

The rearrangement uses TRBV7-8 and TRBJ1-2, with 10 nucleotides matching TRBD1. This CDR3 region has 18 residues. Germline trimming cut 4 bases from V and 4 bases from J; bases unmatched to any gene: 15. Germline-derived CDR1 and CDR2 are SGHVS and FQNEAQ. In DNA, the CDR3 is TGTGCCAGCAGCTCATATTCCGGGACAGGGGTAATAGGCTATGGCTACACCTTC. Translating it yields CASSSYSGTGVIGYGYTF.

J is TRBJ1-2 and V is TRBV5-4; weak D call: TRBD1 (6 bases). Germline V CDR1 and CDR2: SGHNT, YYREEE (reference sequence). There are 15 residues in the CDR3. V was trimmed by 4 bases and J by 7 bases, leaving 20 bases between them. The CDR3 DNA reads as TGTGCCAGCAGCCGATTTACACAGGGTTCCTCTGGCTACACCTTC. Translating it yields CASSRFTQGSSGYTF.

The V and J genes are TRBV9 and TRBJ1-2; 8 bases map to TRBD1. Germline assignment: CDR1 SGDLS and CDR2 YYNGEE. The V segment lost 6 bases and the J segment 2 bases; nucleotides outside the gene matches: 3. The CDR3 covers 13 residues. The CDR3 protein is CASMTGANYGYTF. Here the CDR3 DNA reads TGTGCCAGCATGACAGGGGCCAACTATGGCTACACCTTC.

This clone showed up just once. CDR3 sequence: CASIARFSGANVLTF. In DNA form, the CDR3 reads TGTGCCAGCATAGCCAGATTCTCTGGGGCCAACGTCCTGACTTTC. This chain links TRBV6-1 with TRBJ2-6; no clear D gene. The germline V and J ends were trimmed by 7 bases and 0 bases, with 10 bases remaining between them. Per the germline V gene, CDR1 is MNHNS and CDR2 is SASEGT. This CDR3 is built from 15 residues.